The clone carrying this TCR beta chain was seen a handful of times. What it binds is not known. The DNA ends 3 residues before the CDR3 does, and the rest of the CDR3 is filled in from the germline J gene. CDR3 length: 12 amino acids. Germline CDR1 is SGHNT and CDR2 is YYREEE (reference sequence). V dropped 2 bases and J dropped 4 bases, with 7 bases sitting between them. Repertoires were generated with immunoSEQ multiplex PCR, while TCRdb's copy carries only in-frame clones and drops some. The specimen has more than 35,000 clones, none found just once. This sample is part of a study of T cell clonality in common variable immunodeficiency. Findings and caveats of the study: In common variable immunodeficiency, TCR beta chains reportedly carried fewer deletions and N-nucleotide insertions.

Both groups were predominantly of Caucasian heritage. The clonotype originates from a human donor with common variable immunodeficiency. Material for sequencing was peripheral blood mononuclear cells. The rearrangement joins TRBV5-4 to TRBJ2-7; weak D call: TRBD2 (5 bases). CDR3 amino acids: CASSLRGYEQYF. Incomplete CDR3 DNA: TGTGCCAGCAGCTTACGGGGTTACGAG.